This T cell receptor (beta chain) emerged from a study of blood T cell repertoires in COVID-19 (dated by TCRdb to the early 2020s). Study-level background: Collaborator samples came from the United States, Italy and Spain and covered acute and convalescent phases of COVID-19. A freely available public database, intended as a resource for researchers studying the immune response to SARS-CoV-2, is where the repertoires were released. The samples were drawn from two sources: the first 160 participants of the ongoing ImmuneRACE study, and over 1,000 subjects contributed by 6 global collaborators. The material from the prospective study consisted of cDNA or gDNA derived from T cells, B-cell-depleted T cells, or PBMCs. HLA class I and class II types, where available, came from metadata supplied by the sample provider rather than from assay-based typing. The sample metadata nearly always contained a de-identified subject ID, COVID-19 status, age in years and sex. Deeply sampled blood TCRbeta repertoires from subjects exposed to, actively infected with, or recovered from COVID-19 were included in the dataset.

What the authors observed across the whole study: The amount of clinical and demographic metadata varied by source and participant and was provided uncurated.

Each collaborating institution followed its own protocols to collect whole blood in K2EDTA tubes. For TCRbeta analysis, collaborators shipped samples in one of three forms: frozen whole blood, isolated PBMCs, or DNA extracted from either of those sample types. The CDR3 contains 11 residues, cysteine and phenylalanine counted. Of the read, only the CDR3 DNA is kept; its 33 bases are in frame from base 1. CDR1 and CDR2 (MNHNY, SVGAGI) derive from the germline V gene (reference sequence). Trimming costs V 5 bases and J 6 bases, and their ends lie 7 bases apart. TCRbeta CDR3 regions were amplified from genomic DNA using the immunoSEQ Assay, a bias-controlled multiplex PCR. Per the authors' processing: Nucleated cell counts per sample were estimated from amplification of reference gene primers within the assay. To quantify the absolute abundance of each unique TCRbeta CDR3 rearrangement, sequence reads were collapsed and filtered. For each sample, productive Simpson clonality was calculated as the square root of Simpson's diversity index over productive rearrangements. TCRdb re-hosts the immuneACCESS table, in-frame sequences only. Its copies lack some clones; in the studies checked, an unresolved V gene accounts for under half of them, and the cause for the rest is not known. Clone size and the V and J calls come from that table; the DNA yielded D and trimming. The sample records fewer than 200,000 clones, 80% to 90% of which are singletons. The ten most abundant clones make up around 8.6% of the sample.

On this clone: No antigen is known for it. Base qualities are missing; no much larger clone stands one base away.

Sequencing was done on a sample of peripheral blood. This sequence originates from a man aged 50 to 59 with active or convalescent COVID-19. The chain was built from TRBV6-6 and TRBJ1-2; no D segment can be confidently identified. The CDR3 protein: CASSDEDGYTF. The DNA is as follows: TGTGCCAGCAGTGACGAGGATGGCTACACCTTC.